This T cell receptor (beta chain) stems from a study of CD4 T cells in relation to SARS-CoV-2 and coronaviruses. Before the COVID-19 pandemic, during about 2010-2018, CD4+ T cells were taken from unexposed donors. After more than eight days of culture, CD4+ T cells were isolated. Germline CDR1 SGHRS, CDR2 YFSETQ. V lost 7 bases to trimming and J lost 0 bases; unmatched junction nucleotides: 6. The CDR3 totals 15 residues. Details on this clone: Antigen unknown.

Sequencing used immunoSEQ multiplex PCR; TCRdb keeps in-frame clones, though not all of them. The sample includes about 22,000 clones, more than 65% of them seen just once. Material for sequencing was CD4+ T cells from PBMCs, cultured in vitro. The chain couples TRBV5-1 to TRBJ2-3; 9 bases are a match to TRBD1. This clonotype originated in a human donor in good health. The CDR3: CASGTGGPSTDTQYF. The CDR3, as DNA: TGCGCCAGCGGTACAGGGGGCCCTAGCACAGATACGCAGTATTTT.